This T cell receptor (beta chain) originates from a study of blood T cell repertoires in COVID-19. Study-wide background: PBMCs, B-cell-depleted T cells, or T cells provided the cDNA or gDNA that made up the material.

In the authors' methods: Scientists estimated how many nucleated cells there were by amplifying reference gene primers. The method was immunoSEQ multiplex PCR; TCRdb's version includes in-frame clones alone and lacks a portion of them. V and J calls and clone size are copied from that table; D and trimming were computed from the DNA. The sample contains about 350,000 clones, about 90% of which appear only once. Germline values: CDR1 MNHEY, CDR2 SMNVEV (reference sequence). The V and J ends lost 6 bases and 4 bases respectively, with 21 bases between them. CDR3 length: 16 residues. The chain combines TRBV27 with TRBJ1-2, with D maybe TRBD1 (5 bases). The receptor comes from a woman aged 45-59 years with COVID-19, enrolled during active disease. The sequenced sample consisted of peripheral blood. For the CDR3, the DNA is TGTGCCAGCAGCTACCTCGTCGGGGGAATTGGCTATGGCTACACCTTC. Translated, it gives CASSYLVGGIGYGYTF.